This T cell receptor beta chain comes out of a study of Ad26.COV2.S vaccination and SARS-CoV-2 variants. Trimming took 4 bases from V and 2 from J; bases not matched to a gene: 2. CDR1 is SGHVS and CDR2 is FQNEAQ in the germline V gene. The CDR3 runs to 16 residues. This sample's treatment: over 15 received Ad26.COV2.S at low or high dose, single or two shots; about 5 received placebo; per-sample allocation not given. Samples were taken on day 63 after the first vaccine or placebo injection. Using immunoSEQ multiplex PCR, the repertoire was profiled, and TCRdb retains in-frame clones only, with some absent. The profile shows about 350,000 clones, about 85% of them singletons.

Sequences were derived from peripheral blood, sampled in a trial of Ad26.COV2.S vaccine versus placebo. The TCR was taken from a person between 18 and 65 years old who received the Ad26.COV2.S COVID-19 vaccine or a placebo. The V call is TRBV7-8, the J call TRBJ2-5, with TRBD2 matching 15 bases. CDR3 in amino acids: CASSYGLAGGQETQYF. CDR3 in DNA: TGTGCCAGCAGCTACGGACTAGCGGGGGGGCAAGAGACCCAGTACTTC.